One and the same sample provided the 24 T cell receptor beta chains below, sequenced in a study of early T cells in non-severe SARS-CoV-2 infection (dated by TCRdb to 2020 to 2023). Receptor amplification or capture employed 5' RACE. Instrument on record: NextSeq 500. Using fastp trimming at Q25 and MiXCR clonotype assembly, TCRdb reanalyzed the public sequencing data and kept in-frame beta chains. CDR3 protein duplicates are merged, each entry listing the most common genes and DNA. The sample includes 25,000 to 30,000 distinct CDR3 sequences, with about 5% observed a single time. About 2.7% of the sample is held by the ten biggest clonotypes. Sequences were obtained from whole blood. These receptors were obtained from an adult who was a healthcare worker with PCR-confirmed SARS-CoV-2 infection or an uninfected control (not recorded which).

The table lists this clonotype with many counts. This chain uses TRBV9 with TRBJ2-5; D perhaps matches TRBD1 (6 bases). CDR3 length: 15 amino acids. V lost 3 bases and J 4 bases, leaving 16 bases between the germline ends. Germline CDR1 is SGDLS and CDR2 is YYNGEE. The CDR3, as DNA: TGTGCCAGCAGCGGAACTACAGGGTTTGCAGAGACCCAGTACTTC. Its protein is CASSGTTGFAETQYF.

This clonotype was observed many times. The chain recombines TRBV7-9 with TRBJ2-7; maybe TRBD1 (7 bases). CDR1 SEHNR and CDR2 FQNEAQ come from the germline V gene (reference sequence). The CDR3 totals 15 residues. V lost 4 bases and J lost 5, with 18 bases in between. As DNA, the CDR3 is TGTGCCAGCAGCTCAGGGGGGCGTTGGAACAACGAGCAGTACTTC. This encodes CASSSGGRWNNEQYF.

This clonotype was seen many times. This chain links TRBV19 with TRBJ1-2; 9 bases fit TRBD1. This CDR3 is 14 amino acids long. Germline CDR1 reads LNHDA; CDR2 reads SQIVND (reference sequence). Losses at the gene ends were 9 bases for V and 6 bases for J; bases not matched to a gene: 11. CDR3 loop: CASRGTGSPDGYTF. As DNA, the CDR3 is TGTGCCAGCCGGGGGACAGGGTCACCAGATGGCTACACCTTC.

This clonotype was observed a handful of times. The genes are TRBV28 and TRBJ1-1; 7 bases align to TRBD1. This CDR3 spans 18 amino acids. In germline, CDR1 is MDHEN, CDR2 SYDVKM. The V gene end was trimmed by 6 bases and the J gene end by 0 bases; junction bases not matched to a gene: 16. The CDR3 bases are TGTGCCAGCAGACCAACCGGGACAGTCGTGCGGGTGAACACTGAAGCTTTCTTT. Translating it yields CASRPTGTVVRVNTEAFF. Combining the CDR3 with reference TRBV28 and TRBJ1-1 gives the whole variable domain DVKVTQSSRYLVKRTGEKVFLECVQDMDHENMFWYRQDPGLGLRLIYFSYDVKMKEKGDIPEGYSVSREKKERFSLILESASTNQTSMYLCASRPTGTVVRVNTEAFFGQGTRLTVV.

This clonotype was found many times. The chain links TRBV7-6 to TRBJ2-7; D is unresolved. V lost 2 bases to trimming and J lost 5 bases, with 13 bases between them. In germline, CDR1 is SGHVS, CDR2 FNYEAQ. This CDR3 comprises 14 residues. DNA of the CDR3: TGTGCCAGCAGCTTATCGTGGTCGCGGAACGAGCAGTACTTC. Its translation is CASSLSWSRNEQYF.

This clonotype was detected ten times or more. The V call is TRBV5-1, the J call TRBJ2-1; possibly TRBD1 for D (5 bases). Trimming took 4 bases from V and 0 from J, leaving 11 bases between them. Germline CDR1 SGHRS, CDR2 YFSETQ. This CDR3 is 15 amino acids long. For the CDR3, the DNA is TGCGCCAGCAGCCCCAGACAGTACTCCTACAATGAGCAGTTCTTC. Protein: CASSPRQYSYNEQFF.

The rearrangement uses TRBV6-6 and TRBJ1-5, with a tentative D call TRBD1 (6 bases). The CDR3 is made up of 14 amino acids. Trimming removed 0 bases from V and 6 bases from J, with 9 bases in between. Germline CDR1 and CDR2: MNHNY and SVGAGI (reference sequence). In DNA, the CDR3 is TGTGCCAGCAGTTACTCTCCAGGGGTTCAGCCCCAGCATTTT. Translated: CASSYSPGVQPQHF.

Relative to its sample, this clonotype is medium-sized. The chain combines TRBV7-3 with TRBJ2-2; 8 bases are a match to TRBD1. CDR1 is SGHTA and CDR2 is FQGTGA in the germline V gene. The CDR3 has 15 residues. The J segment lost 7 bases and the V segment lost 1 base, leaving 5 bases of the junction unmatched. CDR3 DNA sequence: TGTGCCAGCAGCTTAAGACAGGGGATGATCGGGGAGCTGTTTTTT. Protein sequence: CASSLRQGMIGELFF.

Ten or more counts support this clonotype. The chain couples TRBV12-5 to TRBJ2-7; 11 nucleotides agree with TRBD2. Germline V gives CDR1 LGHNT, CDR2 FRNRAP. The CDR3 is 16 amino acids. The V and J ends lost 1 base and 6 bases, in that order; junction bases with no gene match: 8. For the CDR3, the DNA is TGTGCTAGTGGTTTGGCGGTACTAGCGGGAGTTGGCGAGCAGTACTTC. It encodes CASGLAVLAGVGEQYF.

This clonotype occurred a few times. The CDR3 sequence is CASSQARRGSNEQFF. The CDR3 DNA sequence: TGTGCCAGCAGCCAAGCCCGACGGGGGAGCAATGAGCAGTTCTTC. The gene calls are TRBV3-1 and TRBJ2-1, with D tentatively TRBD2 (6 bases). This CDR3 comprises 15 residues. Germline CDR1 is LGHDT and CDR2 is YNNKEL (reference sequence). Trimming cost V 1 base and J 6 bases, with 13 bases left between them.

This clonotype was seen many times. The gene calls are TRBV12-3 or TRBV12-4 and TRBJ1-5, with 10 bases that match TRBD1. V gave up 5 bases and J gave up 6 bases; unmatched junction bases: 4. CDR3 length equals 14 residues. The CDR3 DNA reads as TGTGCCAGCAGTGCAGGACAGGGGGGTCAGCCCCAGCATTTT. Translation gives CASSAGQGGQPQHF.

This clonotype has at least ten counts. The chain uses TRBV6-1 and TRBJ1-3; D remains ambiguous. There are 14 residues in the CDR3. From germline, CDR1 is MNHNS and CDR2 SASEGT. V was trimmed by 0 bases and J by 5 bases, leaving 8 bases between them. CDR3 loop: CASSEAPARNTIYF. The CDR3 coding sequence is TGTGCCAGCAGTGAAGCTCCGGCTCGAAACACCATATATTTT.

This clonotype occurred many times. J is TRBJ2-5 and V is TRBV30; TRBD2 agrees at 7 bases. The V gene end was trimmed by 6 bases and the J gene end by 2 bases; junction bases not matched to a gene: 3. This CDR3 is built from 12 residues. Germline values: CDR1 GTSNPN, CDR2 SVGIG (reference sequence). The CDR3 loop reads CACGLGQETQYF. CDR3 bases: TGTGCCTGCGGACTAGGGCAAGAGACCCAGTACTTC.

This clonotype came up many times. The V and J genes are TRBV14 and TRBJ2-1; D gene uncertain. The V end was cut by 4 bases, the J end by 7 bases, with 17 bases between. The CDR3 is 15 residues long. CDR1 is SGHDN, CDR2 FVKESK, per germline. The CDR3 coding sequence is TGTGCCAGCAGCCGTGCCTTAACCGAGAAAAATGAGCAGTTCTTC. This encodes CASSRALTEKNEQFF.

This clonotype was found a few times. The rearrangement joins TRBV2 to TRBJ2-1; tentatively, D is TRBD2 (6 bases). Trimming took 0 bases from V and 0 from J, leaving 9 bases between them. The germline gives CDR1 SNHLY, CDR2 FYNNEI. The CDR3 is 16 residues long. The CDR3 is CASSEAGRSSYNEQFF. CDR3 coding DNA: TGTGCCAGCAGTGAAGCGGGGAGGAGCTCCTACAATGAGCAGTTCTTC.

In this sample, this clonotype turned up a few times. This chain links TRBV2 with TRBJ2-4, with TRBD1 matching over 8 bases. The CDR3 is 14 residues long. V trimming: 8 bases; J trimming: 4 bases; junction bases outside the gene matches: 7. Looked up from germline, CDR1 is SNHLY and CDR2 is FYNNEI. In nucleotides, the CDR3 is TGTGCCAGCGGCCCGGACAGGGTAAAAAACATTCAGTACTTC. Protein product: CASGPDRVKNIQYF.

This clonotype was counted at least ten times. The V gene is TRBV12-3 or TRBV12-4, the J gene TRBJ2-3; no clear D gene. Between the trimmed V and J ends, which lost 2 bases and 0 bases, there was a span of 9 bases. The CDR3 spans 15 residues. The CDR3 here is CASSLSVLSTDTQYF. CDR3 DNA sequence: TGTGCCAGCAGTTTATCGGTATTGAGCACAGATACGCAGTATTTT.

This clonotype was seen ten or more times. The J gene is TRBJ2-7, the V gene TRBV5-1, with 7 bases matching TRBD1. Trimming removed 0 bases from V and 3 bases from J; junction bases left unmatched: 9. The CDR3 is 16 amino acids. The germline V gene has CDR1 SGHRS and CDR2 YFSETQ. In nucleotides, the CDR3 is TGCGCCAGCAGCTTGGGAGGGGACAGAAGTTACTACGAGCAGTACTTC. Translation: CASSLGGDRSYYEQYF.

The chain has TRBV9 and TRBJ1-2, with 7 bases aligning to TRBD1. Germline assignment: CDR1 SGDLS and CDR2 YYNGEE. V gave up 4 bases and J gave up 7 bases; unmatched junction bases: 10. This CDR3 has 14 amino acids. The CDR3 protein is CASSPRTGDRGYTF. The CDR3 DNA is TGTGCCAGCAGCCCAAGAACAGGGGATCGTGGCTACACCTTC.

In its sample, this clonotype was seen many times. This chain joins TRBV11-2 and TRBJ2-3, with D possibly TRBD2 on 6 matching bases. Germline V gives CDR1 SGHAT, CDR2 FQNNGV. The V and J ends lost 4 bases and 0 bases respectively, with 8 bases between them. This CDR3 is built from 14 residues. This CDR3 is CASSSGGSTDTQYF. In DNA form, the CDR3 reads TGTGCCAGCAGCTCCGGGGGTAGCACAGATACGCAGTATTTT.

This clonotype was detected only a few times. V is TRBV13 and J is TRBJ2-7; D is uncertain. The germline CDR1 and CDR2 sequences are PRHDT and FYEKMQ (reference sequence). The CDR3 contains 12 residues. V lost 5 bases and J lost 6, with 11 bases in between. CDR3 sequence reads: CASSPLASEQYF. CDR3 in DNA: TGTGCCAGCAGCCCGCTTGCATCCGAGCAGTACTTC.

This clonotype has only a few counts. The chain combines TRBV25-1 with TRBJ2-7, with 7 bases that match TRBD2. The length of the CDR3 is 15 residues. Looked up from germline, CDR1 is MGHDK and CDR2 is SYGVNS. V dropped 1 base and J dropped 4; count of bases not matched to a gene: 7. CDR3 residues: CASSELTGRVYEQYF. The CDR3 nucleotides read TGTGCCAGCAGTGAATTAACGGGGAGGGTGTACGAGCAGTACTTC.

This clonotype was seen at least ten times. This chain connects TRBV7-9 to TRBJ2-1; D may match TRBD1 or TRBD2 (5 bases each). V was shortened by 5 bases and J by 0 bases, with 14 bases between the two germline ends. The V gene's germline CDR1 is SEHNR and CDR2 FQNEAQ (reference sequence). This CDR3 comprises 16 residues. CDR3 residues: CASSPLSGGSYNEQFF. For the CDR3, the DNA is TGTGCCAGCAGCCCGCTTAGTGGGGGCTCCTACAATGAGCAGTTCTTC. Together with reference TRBV7-9 and TRBJ2-1, the CDR3 gives the full variable domain: DTGVSQNPRHKITKRGQNVTFRCDPISEHNRLYWYRQTLGQGPEFLTYFQNEAQLEKSRLLSDRFSAERPKGSFSTLEIQRTEQGDSAMYLCASSPLSGGSYNEQFFGPGTRLTVL.

V and J are TRBV9 and TRBJ1-6; 7 bases are shared with TRBD1. The CDR3 spans 14 residues. In germline, CDR1 is SGDLS, CDR2 YYNGEE. Trimming removed 4 bases from V and 10 bases from J; junction bases left unmatched: 8. The CDR3: CASSRGGFDSPLHF. The CDR3 DNA reads as TGTGCCAGCAGCAGAGGGGGCTTTGACTCACCCCTCCACTTT.